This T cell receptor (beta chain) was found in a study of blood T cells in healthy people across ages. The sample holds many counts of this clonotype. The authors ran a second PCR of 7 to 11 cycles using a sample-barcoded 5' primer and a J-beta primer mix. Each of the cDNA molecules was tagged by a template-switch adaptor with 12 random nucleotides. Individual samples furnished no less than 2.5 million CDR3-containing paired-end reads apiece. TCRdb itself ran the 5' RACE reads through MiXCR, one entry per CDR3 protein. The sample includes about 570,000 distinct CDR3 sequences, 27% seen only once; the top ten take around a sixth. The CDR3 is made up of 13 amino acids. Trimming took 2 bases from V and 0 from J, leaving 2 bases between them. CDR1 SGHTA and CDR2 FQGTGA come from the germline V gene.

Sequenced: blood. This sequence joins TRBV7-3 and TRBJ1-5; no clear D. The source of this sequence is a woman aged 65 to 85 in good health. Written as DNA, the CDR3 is TGTGCCAGCAGCTTATCTAGCAATCAGCCCCAGCATTTT. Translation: CASSLSSNQPQHF. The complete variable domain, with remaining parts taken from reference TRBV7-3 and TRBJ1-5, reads GAGVSQTPSNKVTEKGKYVELRCDPISGHTALYWYRQSLGQGPEFLIYFQGTGAADDSGLPNDRFFAVRPEGSVSTLKIQRTERGDSAVYLCASSLSSNQPQHFGDGTRLSIL.